The 5 T cell receptor beta chains below all came from one sample that was sequenced in a study of beta chain features in type 1 diabetes. Study-wide results and caveats: Across all four CD4+ subsets, people with type 1 diabetes showed modestly shorter TCRB CDR3s.

No antigens are known for them. Expressed TCRB transcripts got sequenced, as all isolated RNA was reverse transcribed. Produced via immunoSEQ multiplex PCR; TCRdb's table is partial and in-frame only. The sample lists around 250,000 clones; approximately 14% were seen once. Sequenced: naive CD4+ T cells from blood. The receptors come from a man aged 25 to 40 with type 1 diabetes.

This clone was counted a few times. The chain employs TRBV2 and TRBJ2-4, with D hard to call. The V and J ends lost 10 bases and 8 bases respectively, with 15 bases between them. The CDR3 sequence is 12 residues long. Germline CDR1 is SNHLY and CDR2 is FYNNEI. The DNA for the CDR3 is TGTGCCACTACGCGGCCGCGAGACATTCAGTACTTC. Translation gives CATTRPRDIQYF. The full variable domain, its missing parts supplied by reference TRBV2 and TRBJ2-4, is EPEVTQTPSHQVTQMGQEVILRCVPISNHLYFYWYRQILGQKVEFLVSFYNNEISEKSEIFDDQFSVERPDGSNFTLKIRSTKLEDSAMYFCATTRPRDIQYFGAGTRLSVL.

To note about this clone: The same CDR3 can be traced to other DNA sequences in this sample. The chain uses TRBV7-9 and TRBJ1-2, with D possibly matching TRBD1 (5 bases). Germline-derived CDR1 and CDR2 are SEHNR and FQNEAQ (reference sequence). The CDR3 spans 13 residues. Trimming cost V 2 bases and J 3 bases, with 7 bases left between them. CDR3 loop: CASSLRGDYGYTF. CDR3 nucleotides: TGTGCCAGCAGCTTAAGGGGCGACTATGGCTACACCTTC.

The V and J genes are TRBV7-2 and TRBJ1-2; a weak D match, TRBD1 (6 bases). This CDR3 is built from 13 residues. Germline assignment: CDR1 SGHTA and CDR2 FQGNSA. V was pared by 6 bases and J by 7 bases, with 15 bases between. CDR3 nucleotides: TGTGCCAGCAGTTCAGCAAACAGGGTTGGCTACACCTTC. Its protein product is CASSSANRVGYTF.

DNA for the CDR3: TGTGCTAGTGGTTTCGGGGACACAACTAATGAAAAACTGTTTTTT. Its protein product is CASGFGDTTNEKLFF. The V and J genes are TRBV12-5 and TRBJ1-4; weak D call: TRBD1 (6 bases). Germline lookup yields CDR1 LGHNT and CDR2 FRNRAP. The CDR3 runs 15 residues. V was cut by 3 bases and J by 0 bases, with 8 bases left in between.

V gene TRBV5-1 combines with J gene TRBJ2-1; 11 bases line up with TRBD2. With 2 bases clipped from V and 9 bases from J, the junction kept 7 bases outside the gene matches. The CDR3 has 15 amino acids. Germline V gene lookup returns CDR1 SGHRS and CDR2 YFSETQ. The CDR3 bases are TGCGCCAGCAGCTTCTCTCTAGCGGGAGGAGGTGAGCAGTTCTTC. Its protein is CASSFSLAGGGEQFF.